The next 4 T cell receptor beta chains were all read from a single sample in a study of tumor-infiltrating lymphocytes in primary liver carcinoma (dated by TCRdb to the late 2010s). Sequenced using an Illumina HiSeq 2500. A constant-region primer and ProtoScript II reverse transcriptase were used to reverse-transcribe TCRbeta-specific cDNA from roughly 480 ng total RNA. TCRbeta libraries were built with three nested multiplex PCR rounds, a slightly modified ARM-PCR procedure. Each of the first two PCR rounds ran for about 10 cycles and used multiplex TRBV1-TRBV30 forward primers together with a Cbeta reverse primer. In-frame beta chains were kept once TCRdb had trimmed the public reads at Q25 with fastp and called clones with MiXCR. Merged by CDR3 protein, the rows form single entries marked with the most common genes and DNA. The sample records 180,000 or so distinct CDR3 sequences, 50% to 75% of which are singletons. Of the sample, about 70% falls within the top ten clones.

RNA from unsorted whole blood was extracted with TRIzol reagent, and germline DNA was obtained with the DNeasy Blood & Tissue kit. The sequenced sample was peripheral blood. Receptors were obtained from a man between 40 and 49 years old with primary liver carcinoma and hepatitis B virus infection.

Concerning this clonotype: It may be a read error: a sequence one base away is much more abundant. CDR3 sequence reads: CSVAQGSGADAQYF. Here the CDR3 DNA reads TGCAGCGTTGCCCAGGGTTCAGGGGCAGATGCGCAGTATTTT. The chain recombines TRBV29-1 with TRBJ2-3; TRBD1 is a possible D gene (6 bases). The CDR3 is 14 residues long. CDR1 SQVTM and CDR2 ANQGSEA come from the germline V gene.

The chain has TRBV5-1 and TRBJ1-2; 11 positions agree with TRBD1. The V and J ends lost 4 bases and 6 bases, in that order; junction bases with no gene match: 5. Germline V lookup: CDR1 SGHRS, CDR2 YFSETQ. There are 14 residues in the CDR3. This CDR3 reads CASSPRTGGDGYTF. The CDR3, as DNA: TGCGCCAGCAGCCCTCGGACAGGGGGCGATGGCTACACCTTC.

This clonotype was seen more than once but under ten times. The chain has TRBV10-3 and TRBJ1-1, with 7 bases matching TRBD1. Trimming removed 4 bases from V and 7 bases from J; junction bases left unmatched: 3. Germline V gives CDR1 ENHRY, CDR2 SYGVKD. The CDR3 sequence is 12 residues long. The CDR3 region is CAISGGDSEAFF. CDR3 DNA: TGTGCCATCAGTGGGGGGGACAGTGAAGCTTTCTTT.

The chain couples TRBV10-2 to TRBJ2-5, with 11 bases identical to TRBD2. V lost 6 bases, J lost 7 bases, and 7 bases stayed unmatched. Germline lookup yields CDR1 WSHSY and CDR2 SAAADI. The CDR3 is made up of 14 amino acids. CDR3 amino acids: CASRETSGAGTQYF. The DNA of the CDR3 is TGCGCCAGCAGAGAGACTAGCGGGGCGGGGACCCAGTACTTC.